This record concerns one T cell receptor beta chain sequence. The sample comes from a study of blood T cell repertoires in COVID-19. Study context: Samples of COVID-19 (acute and convalescent) were obtained from the United States, Italy and Spain. T cells, B-cell-depleted T cells, or PBMCs supplied cDNA or gDNA.

How the authors handled the data: It was from reference gene primer amplification that nucleated cell counts were estimated. Some clones are missing from TCRdb's copy, which holds only in-frame ones; the method was immunoSEQ multiplex PCR. That table gives V, J and clone size, and the DNA gave D and trimming. The sample lists about 160,000 clones; around 81% were seen once. Trimming stripped 0 bases from V and 3 bases from J, with 10 bases between. Germline V gene sequence: CDR1 SGHNT, CDR2 YYREEE (reference sequence). The length of the CDR3 is 14 residues. The chain carries TRBV5-4 and TRBJ2-7; unclear D gene. The TCR originated in a man aged 60 to 69 with active or convalescent COVID-19. Specimen: peripheral blood. The CDR3 reads CASSLAGRVYEQYF. Here the CDR3 DNA reads TGTGCCAGCAGCTTGGCGGGTAGAGTCTACGAGCAGTACTTC. Full variable domain (missing parts from reference TRBV5-4 and TRBJ2-7): ETGVTQSPTHLIKTRGQQVTLRCSSQSGHNTVSWYQQALGQGPQFIFQYYREEENGRGNFPPRFSGLQFPNYSSELNVNALELDDSALYLCASSLAGRVYEQYFGPGTRLTVT.